This T cell receptor (beta chain) is drawn from a study of monozygotic twins with cystic fibrosis. Overall study findings and caveats: Nucleotide-identical clonotype sharing was significantly higher within monozygotic CF twin pairs than between unrelated CF individuals. The repertoire was suggested to be naive-dominated, clonality median around 0.01. Co-twins had the most similar V usage for 13 of 16 pairs, J for 8.

Measured with immunoSEQ multiplex PCR; TCRdb has only the in-frame clones, and not every one. The table includes roughly 14,000 clones, roughly 98% detected once. A note on this clone: Antigen unknown.

This clonotype originated in a girl aged 2 to 9 with cystic fibrosis. Sequenced: blood.

The CDR3 sequence: CASSEWSSGSLVEYF. CDR3 in DNA: TGTGCCAGCAGTGAATGGTCTAGCGGGAGTTTGGTGGAGTACTTC. The chain uses TRBV2 and TRBJ2-4; 10 bases align to TRBD2. The trim removed 2 bases at V and 14 bases at J, leaving 12 bases unmatched. This CDR3 region has 15 residues. Per the germline V gene, CDR1 is SNHLY and CDR2 is FYNNEI.